This T cell receptor (beta chain) stems from a study of OX40 agonist ivuxolimab in advanced cancers. Study-level background: Intravenous ivuxolimab was administered to patients every 2 weeks at 0.01 to 10 mg/kg.

The data were produced by immunoSEQ multiplex PCR, yet TCRdb's version contains in-frame clones alone and is incomplete. The data hold some 43,000 clones, with approximately 87% observed a single time. On this clone itself: Its specificity is unknown.

Findings and limits, study-wide: More expanded clones were seen, on average, in CD8+ T cells than in CD4+. Doses of 0.1 to 3.0 mg/kg were accompanied by clonal expansion of CD4+ and CD8+ blood T cells by week 6.

Researchers took blood at baseline, on cycle 4 day 1, and on cycle 7 day 1. The source was CD4+ or CD8+ T cells sorted from blood, collected in a trial of the OX40 agonist ivuxolimab. The clonotype comes from an adult with an advanced solid tumor such as melanoma, head and neck, liver or kidney cancer.

The CDR3 region has the DNA TGTGCCAGCAGCCCCGGCCAGGGGGCGCGAGGCTACACCTTC. It encodes CASSPGQGARGYTF. The chain employs TRBV5-4 and TRBJ1-2, with TRBD1 identical over 8 bases. Trimming cost V 4 bases and J 8 bases; bases outside gene matches: 10. The germline CDR1 and CDR2 sequences are SGHNT and YYREEE (reference sequence). This CDR3 is built from 14 residues.